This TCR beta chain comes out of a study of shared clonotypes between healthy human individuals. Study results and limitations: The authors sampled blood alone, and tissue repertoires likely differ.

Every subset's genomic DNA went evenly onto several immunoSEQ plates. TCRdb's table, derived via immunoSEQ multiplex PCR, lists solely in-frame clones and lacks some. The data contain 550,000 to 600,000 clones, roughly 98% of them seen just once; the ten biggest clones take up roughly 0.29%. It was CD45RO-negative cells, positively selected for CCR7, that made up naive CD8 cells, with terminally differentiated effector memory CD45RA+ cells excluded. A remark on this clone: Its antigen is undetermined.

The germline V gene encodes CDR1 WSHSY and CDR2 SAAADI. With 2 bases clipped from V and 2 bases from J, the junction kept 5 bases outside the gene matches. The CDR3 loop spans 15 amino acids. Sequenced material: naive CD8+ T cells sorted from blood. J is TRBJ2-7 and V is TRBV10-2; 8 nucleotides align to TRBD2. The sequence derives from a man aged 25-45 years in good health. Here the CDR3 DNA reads TGCGCCAGCAGTGAGGGGGGCGGGGGGACCTACGAGCAGTACTTC. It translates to CASSEGGGGTYEQYF.